The 5 T cell receptor beta chains presented below share a single source sample, sequenced in a study of OX40 agonist ivuxolimab in advanced cancers. This table comes from immunoSEQ multiplex PCR, and its TCRdb copy is limited to in-frame clones, with some not included. The data hold 57,000 or so clones, with about four fifths observed a single time. The starting material was CD4+ or CD8+ T cells sorted from blood, obtained in a trial of the OX40 agonist ivuxolimab. The receptors come from an adult with an advanced solid tumor such as melanoma, head and neck, liver or kidney cancer.

The gene calls are TRBV29-1 and TRBJ2-2; no definite D call. Trimming cost V 6 bases and J 0 bases, with 14 bases left between them. Germline assignment: CDR1 SQVTM and CDR2 ANQGSEA. The CDR3 covers 15 residues. The CDR3 DNA follows: TGCAGCGTCCTCGAGGCGGCAGCGAACACCGGGGAGCTGTTTTTT. This codes for CSVLEAAANTGELFF.

J is TRBJ1-4 and V is TRBV30; D unresolved. This CDR3 contains 14 residues. Germline loops: CDR1 GTSNPN, CDR2 SVGIG (reference sequence). The V and J ends lost 3 bases and 6 bases respectively, with 14 bases between them. The CDR3 region has the DNA TGTGCCTGGAGCATCGAGCTGTCGGATGAAAAACTGTTTTTT. Translation gives CAWSIELSDEKLFF.

The chain couples TRBV11-2 to TRBJ1-1; D is undetermined. Germline V gene sequence: CDR1 SGHAT, CDR2 FQNNGV. The CDR3 spans 15 residues. V was cut by 0 bases and J by 6 bases, with 14 bases left in between. CDR3 coding DNA: TGTGCCAGCAGCTTAGATGCAGCGCGACAAGCTGAAGCTTTCTTT. Protein: CASSLDAARQAEAFF.

The chain has TRBV6-1 and TRBJ1-1; possibly TRBD1 for D (5 bases). This CDR3 region has 13 residues. V lost 3 bases and J lost 6, with 11 bases in between. Germline V CDR1 and CDR2: MNHNS, SASEGT. The CDR3: CASSEGGYSEAFF. The CDR3 bases are TGTGCCAGCAGTGAGGGGGGGTACTCTGAAGCTTTCTTT.

The V call is TRBV28, the J call TRBJ2-1, with 8 bases fitting TRBD1. Looked up from germline, CDR1 is MDHEN and CDR2 is SYDVKM. This CDR3 has 15 residues. J lost 6 bases, V lost 6 bases, and 10 bases had no gene match. DNA for the CDR3: TGTGCCAGCAGATCCCCGGGGACAGGCCTCAATGAGCAGTTCTTC. This gives the protein CASRSPGTGLNEQFF.